This T cell receptor beta chain was profiled in a study of cytotoxic CD8 clonotypes in ibrutinib-treated CLL. The protocol was immunoSEQ multiplex PCR, while the TCRdb copy is restricted to in-frame clones and leaves out a portion. Seen here are fewer than 400,000 clones, 67% observed once, and the top ten hold about 6.7%. Study-level findings and limits: Clonality was elevated at ibrutinib response and had returned toward baseline at progression. Public clonotypes showed up rarely, and on treatment they shrank or held steady. At the start, clonality exceeded age-matched healthy donors and followed circulating CD8+ T-cell counts.

As to this clone: Antigen: not known.

The germline CDR1 and CDR2 sequences are SGHTA and FQGNSA. There are 13 residues in the CDR3. V shed 7 bases and J 0 bases; nucleotides not matched to a gene: 2. The TCR was taken from a human donor with chronic lymphocytic leukemia. This specimen consisted of PBMCs, obtained after 36 months of ibrutinib treatment. This rearrangement joins TRBV7-2 to TRBJ1-2, with 7 bases identical to TRBD1. CDR3 in amino acids: CASMTGTNYGYTF. DNA of the CDR3: TGTGCCAGCATGACAGGGACTAACTATGGCTACACCTTC.